This TCR beta chain was sequenced in a study of T cell responses to AZD1222 COVID-19 vaccine. Study-wide results and caveats: Scientists sampled the repertoires only once the peak T cell response had passed. The span of vaccine-associated CD4 TCRs extended across spike, with dominance at 160-218 and 743-854. Following two doses of AZD1222, Spike-specific TCR breadth and depth rose.

The CDR3 sequence is 13 residues long. Germline V lookup: CDR1 MNHEY, CDR2 SVGAGI. The ends were cut back, 5 bases at V and 9 bases at J, with 15 bases in the middle. Profiled with immunoSEQ multiplex PCR; TCRdb holds only in-frame clones, not every one. The sample holds 95,000 to 110,000 clones, about 90% seen once. Turning to this clone: Its matching antigen is unknown.

This chain links TRBV6-5 with TRBJ2-3; D possibly uses TRBD1 or TRBD2 (5 bases each). This receptor was taken from an adult who received the AZD1222 COVID-19 vaccine. The sequenced sample was peripheral blood, obtained 28 days after the second AZD1222 dose. The CDR3 DNA reads TGTGCCAGCAGTCCCGGGACCTTTATGACGCAGTATTTT. Its protein is CASSPGTFMTQYF.